The next 11 T cell receptor beta chains were all read from a single sample in a study of control samples from healthy donors and cancer patients. Measured with immunoSEQ multiplex PCR; TCRdb has only the in-frame clones, and not every one. This table has some 95,000 clones, approximately 92% appearing once. The sequenced sample consisted of blood. The receptors here all came from a human donor in good health. The donor label of this sample is uncertain.

The gene calls are TRBV6-2 or TRBV6-3 and TRBJ2-2; tentatively, D is TRBD2 (7 bases). The V gene lost 1 base and the J gene lost 6 bases, with 15 bases spanning the gap. Germline V lookup: CDR1 MNHEY, CDR2 SVGEGT. The CDR3 contains 16 residues. The CDR3 reads CASSYFAGALSGELFF. The CDR3 bases are TGTGCCAGCAGTTACTTTGCGGGGGCGTTGTCCGGGGAGCTGTTTTTT.

The V gene is TRBV2, the J gene TRBJ1-3; no clear D. CDR1 and CDR2 (germline): SNHLY, FYNNEI. The V and J ends lost 0 bases and 3 bases respectively, with 6 bases between them. The CDR3 contains 14 residues. CDR3 region: CASSEALHGNTIYF. The CDR3 DNA is TGTGCCAGCAGTGAAGCGCTTCATGGAAACACCATATATTTT.

Only a few counts were recorded for this clone. V usage is TRBV27 and J usage is TRBJ2-1, with 10 bases that match TRBD1. V dropped 5 bases and J dropped 9; count of bases not matched to a gene: 10. The CDR3 totals 15 residues. CDR1 MNHEY and CDR2 SMNVEV come from the germline V gene (reference sequence). CDR3 residues: CASSGGGTGVSEQFF. The CDR3 bases are TGTGCCAGCAGTGGGGGGGGGACAGGGGTCAGTGAGCAGTTCTTC.

This chain links TRBV6-2 or TRBV6-3 with TRBJ2-7; D remains ambiguous. This CDR3 spans 13 amino acids. Germline values: CDR1 MNHEY, CDR2 SVGEGT. The V and J ends lost 5 bases and 0 bases respectively, with 8 bases between them. The chain's CDR3 is CASSADYSYEQYV. The CDR3 nucleotides are TGTGCCAGCAGTGCGGATTACTCCTACGAGCAGTACGTC.

The CDR3 spells CASSVGIRQGEKLFF. The CDR3 coding sequence is TGTGCCAGCAGCGTAGGAATACGTCAAGGGGAAAAACTGTTTTTT. The chain uses TRBV9 and TRBJ1-4; D is ambiguous. This CDR3 region has 15 residues. V lost 0 bases and J 8 bases, leaving 14 bases between the germline ends. CDR1 and CDR2 (germline): SGDLS, YYNGEE. Supplemented by reference TRBV9 and TRBJ1-4, the full variable domain reads DSGVTQTPKHLITATGQRVTLRCSPRSGDLSVYWYQQSLDQGLQFLIQYYNGEERAKGNILERFSAQQFPDLHSELNLSSLELGDSALYFCASSVGIRQGEKLFFGSGTQLSVL.

V and J are TRBV7-9 and TRBJ2-2, with 8 bases matching TRBD2. The CDR3 length is 15 residues. The germline V gene encodes CDR1 SEHNR and CDR2 FQNEAQ (reference sequence). Trimming took 7 bases from V and 0 from J; bases not matched to a gene: 4. The CDR3 region has the DNA TGTGCCAGCACCATTAGCGGGGCGAACACCGGGGAGCTGTTTTTT. Translated: CASTISGANTGELFF.

This clone has just a few counts. The chain couples TRBV6-5 to TRBJ1-5, with D perhaps TRBD1 (5 bases). Germline CDR1 MNHEY, CDR2 SVGAGI. CDR3 length: 13 residues. With 7 bases removed from V and 5 bases from J, the gap between germline ends came to 12 bases. DNA of the CDR3: TGTGCCAGCACCGTCGGGGGGGATCAGCCCCAGCATTTT. Protein: CASTVGGDQPQHF.

This chain connects TRBV4-1 to TRBJ1-2; D gene ambiguous. The V gene lost 2 bases and the J gene lost 5 bases, with 9 bases spanning the gap. Germline assignment: CDR1 MGHRA and CDR2 YSYEKL. The CDR3 length is 13 residues. CDR3 amino acids: CASSQSHQYGYTF. For the CDR3, the DNA is TGCGCCAGCAGCCAATCGCACCAGTATGGCTACACCTTC.

V is TRBV3-1 (or the pseudogene TRBV3-2) and J is TRBJ1-6; 8 bases line up with TRBD1. The CDR3 is made up of 14 amino acids. With V trimmed by 5 bases and J by 9 bases, 6 bases remained unmatched. The V gene's germline CDR1 is LGHDT and CDR2 YNNKEL (reference sequence). The CDR3 DNA follows: TGTGCCAGCAGCTCCGACAGGGGAAGTTCACCCCTCCACTTT. It yields the protein CASSSDRGSSPLHF.

The J gene is TRBJ2-1, the V gene TRBV5-4; 7 bases map to TRBD1. Germline assignment: CDR1 SGHNT and CDR2 YYREEE (reference sequence). The CDR3 has 16 amino acids. V trimming: 3 bases; J trimming: 7 bases; junction bases outside the gene matches: 13. CDR3: CASSSKEQGIRNEQFF. CDR3 DNA sequence: TGTGCCAGCAGCTCGAAGGAACAGGGGATAAGAAATGAGCAGTTCTTC. Looking up the rest from reference TRBV5-4 and TRBJ2-1 gives the full variable domain: ETGVTQSPTHLIKTRGQQVTLRCSSQSGHNTVSWYQQALGQGPQFIFQYYREEENGRGNFPPRFSGLQFPNYSSELNVNALELDDSALYLCASSSKEQGIRNEQFFGPGTRLTVL.

This clone has a single count. The gene calls are TRBV24-1 and TRBJ2-2, with 11 nucleotides matching TRBD1. The CDR3 is 15 residues long. Trimming cost V 4 bases and J 7 bases; bases outside gene matches: 4. Germline loops: CDR1 KGHDR, CDR2 SFDVKD. The CDR3 DNA reads as TGTGCCACCAGTGAAGGGACAGGGGGGATCGGGGAGCTGTTTTTT. Translation gives CATSEGTGGIGELFF.